This TCR beta chain derives from a study of cytomegalovirus exposure and HLA in healthy donors. This CDR3 contains 15 residues. Trimming removed 1 base from V and 0 bases from J, with 9 bases in between. The germline CDR1 and CDR2 sequences are SGHAT and FQNNGV. In the PCR, 60 Vbeta and 13 Jbeta primers were used. Data came from immunoSEQ multiplex PCR; TCRdb stores just in-frame clones and leaves some out. The sample features about 65,000 clones, with 15% to 20% in its top ten. This TCR was sampled from a boy younger than 18 in good health and CMV-seronegative. The chain has TRBV11-2 and TRBJ1-1, with D maybe TRBD1 (5 bases). Sequencing was done on a sample of PBMCs. For the CDR3, the DNA is TGTGCCAGCAGCTTAGTGGGGCCGTTGAACACTGAAGCTTTCTTT. Its protein product is CASSLVGPLNTEAFF.